This T cell receptor (beta chain) was sequenced for a study of blood T cell repertoires in COVID-19 (dated by TCRdb to the early 2020s). Notes on the research overall: Collaborator samples came from the United States, Italy and Spain and covered acute and convalescent phases of COVID-19. The prospective study material was composed of cDNA or gDNA derived from T cells, B-cell-depleted T cells, or PBMCs. Where available, HLA class I and class II types were taken from metadata supplied by the sample provider and were not determined by assay-based typing. Samples came from the ongoing ImmuneRACE study (first 160 participants) plus 1,254 subjects from 6 global collaborators. The repertoires were made available in a free public database intended to serve as a resource for research on the immune response to SARS-CoV-2. Deeply sampled blood TCRbeta repertoires from subjects exposed to, actively infected with, or recovered from COVID-19 were included in the dataset. Nearly every sample came with metadata listing a de-identified subject ID, COVID-19 status, age in years and sex.

A note on this clone: Its antigen remains undetermined. No clone much larger than this one lies a single base away; base qualities are absent.

Findings and caveats that apply to the study as a whole: The amount of clinical and demographic metadata varied by source and participant and was provided uncurated.

TCRbeta CDR3 regions were amplified from genomic DNA by means of the immunoSEQ Assay, a bias-controlled multiplex PCR. As for how the authors treated the data: The number of nucleated cells in each sample was estimated by amplification of reference gene primers within the assay. To quantify the absolute abundance of each unique TCRbeta CDR3 rearrangement, sequence reads were collapsed and filtered. For each sample, productive Simpson clonality was calculated as the square root of Simpson's diversity index over productive rearrangements. TCRdb took this table from immuneACCESS and kept in-frame rearrangements with V and J called. Such tables lack part of the clones; where checked against another copy, unresolved V genes explain under half of the gap, and the rest is unexplained. The V and J calls and clone size come from that table; D and trimming were worked out from the DNA. Present in this sample are about 130,000 clones, 81% of which were seen just once. Roughly 8.1% of the sample lies in the top ten.

The germline V gene sets CDR1 to MDHEN and CDR2 to SYDVKM. The CDR3 starts with the cysteine, ends with the phenylalanine, and has 14 residues. CDR3 DNA is the only sequence kept; it has 42 bases, read in frame from the first base. The junction shows trimming of 4 bases on V and 3 bases on J, plus 11 bases between the germline ends. Each collaborating institution followed its own protocols to collect whole blood in K2EDTA tubes. For TCRbeta analysis, collaborators shipped samples as frozen whole blood, isolated PBMCs, or DNA extracted from either of those sample types. The sequenced sample was peripheral blood. The chain employs TRBV28 and TRBJ2-3, and the D gene may be TRBD1, 5 bases matching. This receptor was obtained from a woman aged 55-69 years with active or convalescent COVID-19. The bases are TGTGCCAGCAGTTGGGGCGAATTGACAGATACGCAGTATTTT. This translates into CASSWGELTDTQYF.